A selection of T cell receptor beta chains follows, all from one sample in a study of beta chain features in type 1 diabetes. Profiled with immunoSEQ multiplex PCR; TCRdb holds only in-frame clones, not every one. Among fewer than 20,000 clones listed, approximately 55% were seen once. The material sequenced was stem cell memory CD4+ T cells from blood. Receptor source: a woman aged 18-29 years in good health. CDR3s leave out the opening cysteine and the closing phenylalanine or tryptophan. The size entry is marked missing in some rows and otherwise reads once, few, many or a size class.

>TRBJ2-5|.|TRBV7-9
ASSAPTPGGETQY
>TRBJ1-1|.|TRBV7-2
ASSLGPDRIPF
>TRBJ2-2|.|TRBV7-8
ASSPVADRYTGELF
>TRBJ2-7|.|TRBV19
ASAGTGLYEQY
>TRBJ2-7|.|TRBV5-1
ASSLKQGADEQY
>TRBJ2-7|.|TRBV6-1
ASSEALAGAAEQY
>TRBJ1-5|.|TRBV6-1
ASSPDRLNQPQH
>TRBJ2-7|few|TRBV6-5
ASSRPGLVYEQY
>TRBJ2-7|few|TRBV7-3
ASSATGGYEQY
>TRBJ2-1|.|TRBV27
ASSHSSYNEQF
>TRBJ1-5|.|TRBV7-9
ASSRQGWEPQH
>TRBJ1-2|few|TRBV29-1
SVDYRDRRHGYT
>TRBJ1-5|.|TRBV7-2
ASSLDNRSTQH
>TRBJ2-7|few|TRBV29-1
SVTSGSFEQY
>TRBJ1-2|.|TRBV5-1
ASSPVFNYGYT
>TRBJ1-5|.|TRBV19
ASSSTGTGGSSNQPQH
>TRBJ1-2|.|TRBV19
ASSIGDSPSPVAGYT
>TRBJ1-5|few|TRBV19
ASRRQLRSNQPQH
>TRBJ2-1|.|TRBV25-1
ASRGLAGGGREQF
>TRBJ1-5|.|TRBV6-5
ASRVTQGWNQPQH
>TRBJ1-5|.|TRBV19
ASSPGYRRVQPQH
>TRBJ1-2|.|TRBV2
ASSDNRTGFFGYT
>TRBJ2-7|.|TRBV27
ASSLRGRRGFYEQY
>TRBJ1-1|.|TRBV7-3
ASSLGSNTEAF
>TRBJ2-5|.|TRBV6-6
ASSNGETQY
>TRBJ2-7|.|TRBV6-1
ASSSGFDEQY
>TRBJ2-7|once|TRBV6-6
ASSSGQGSSYEQY
>TRBJ2-5|few|TRBV2
ASSINRGGKLLQETQY
>TRBJ2-1|once|TRBV9
ASSVESNGEQF
>TRBJ2-5|.|TRBV6-6
ASSRIPQETQY
>TRBJ1-5|.|TRBV19
ASEKRDRGLLYSNQPQH